These 10 T cell receptor beta chains were sequenced from one sample in a study of shared clonotypes between healthy human individuals (dated by TCRdb to the early 2020s). The library was prepared using the immunoSEQ multiplex PCR assay. This immuneACCESS table, as held by TCRdb, lists in-frame sequences with V and J called but not all clones. Of the missing ones, under half trace to an unresolved V gene in checked studies; the others have no known cause. For this sample the table gives hundreds of thousands of clones, of which over 65% were detected only once. 1.5% to 2% of the sample lies in the top ten. Sequencing was done on a sample of memory CD4+ T cells sorted from blood. The sample's cell subset or site label, in plain terms: CD45RA-negative fraction. These receptors were taken from a woman aged 25 to 39 in good health.

With respect to this clone: A much larger clonotype is one base distant, so this may be a read error. The CDR3 does not end in the conserved phenylalanine or tryptophan, so this is likely a read error. The chain joins TRBV4-1 to TRBJ1-4; 9 nucleotides agree with TRBD1. The CDR3 consists of 16 residues. Germline assignment: CDR1 MGHRA and CDR2 YSYEKL. CDR3 sequence (DNA): TGTGCCAGCAGCCAAAGGACAGGGGTGACTAATGAAAAACTGTTTTCT. It yields the protein CASSQRTGVTNEKLFS.

The chain uses TRBV6-5 and TRBJ2-2, with D perhaps TRBD1 (7 bases). CDR3 length: 15 amino acids. V shed 6 bases and J shed 5 bases, with 16 bases lying between them. Germline values: CDR1 MNHEY, CDR2 SVGAGI. CDR3 loop: CASSRQGGFTGELFF. The CDR3 region has the DNA TGTGCCAGCAGCCGTCAGGGGGGATTTACCGGGGAGCTGTTTTTT.

The chain is built from TRBV6-1 and TRBJ2-7; D is uncertain. Germline V CDR1 and CDR2: MNHNS, SASEGT. V was cut by 2 bases and J by 5 bases, with 22 bases left in between. This CDR3 region has 17 residues. CDR3 sequence (DNA): TGTGCCAGCAGTGAATTTCATCTGGGTTCGGTTTTGGACGAGCAGTACTTC. Translated: CASSEFHLGSVLDEQYF.

The gene calls are TRBV5-4 and TRBJ2-4, with a weak D call TRBD1 (6 bases). CDR3 size: 16 residues. The V gene's germline CDR1 is SGHNT and CDR2 YYREEE (reference sequence). The ends were cut back, 1 base at V and 0 bases at J, with 11 bases in the middle. The CDR3 region has the DNA TGTGCCAGCAGCTTGCGGACAGCACTAGCCAAAAACATTCAGTACTTC. It is translated as CASSLRTALAKNIQYF.

The gene calls are TRBV18 and TRBJ2-1, with 10 positions matching TRBD1. CDR1 is KGHSH and CDR2 is LQKENI in the germline V gene. V was pared by 8 bases and J by 5 bases, with 9 bases of the junction left unmatched. The CDR3 loop spans 15 amino acids. The DNA for the CDR3 is TGTGCCAGCAGCGCCGGGACAGGGGTTGACAATGAGCAGTTCTTC. This codes for CASSAGTGVDNEQFF.

This clone has only a few counts. The V and J genes are TRBV5-6 and TRBJ2-7; weak D call: TRBD2 (5 bases). This CDR3 is 13 amino acids long. CDR1 and CDR2 (germline): SGHDT, YYEEEE. Trimming pared 0 bases from V and 8 bases from J, leaving 12 bases between. The CDR3 spells CASSLGTHVKQYF. The DNA for the CDR3 is TGTGCCAGCAGCTTGGGGACTCATGTGAAGCAGTACTTC.

The chain uses TRBV27 and TRBJ2-1; D call uncertain. The length of the CDR3 is 14 residues. V shed 6 bases and J shed 3 bases, with 12 bases lying between them. The germline gives CDR1 MNHEY, CDR2 SMNVEV (reference sequence). The CDR3 region has the DNA TGTGCCAGCAGCCTGACACAATTCTACAATGAGCAGTTCTTC. Its protein is CASSLTQFYNEQFF.

The gene calls are TRBV5-1 and TRBJ2-3; D is uncertain. The germline V gene encodes CDR1 SGHRS and CDR2 YFSETQ. V lost 3 bases and J lost 2, with 10 bases in between. This CDR3 comprises 14 residues. This CDR3 is CASSSRVLTDTQYF. CDR3 in DNA: TGCGCCAGCAGCTCCCGGGTCCTCACAGATACGCAGTATTTT.

CDR3 in amino acids: CASRPDTGRAVMGDTQYF. DNA of the CDR3: TGTGCCAGCAGGCCAGACACAGGGAGGGCGGTAATGGGAGATACGCAGTATTTT. The rearrangement joins TRBV28 to TRBJ2-3; TRBD2 is a possible D gene (7 bases). The germline V and J ends were trimmed by 6 bases and 5 bases, with 27 bases remaining between them. CDR1 and CDR2 (germline): MDHEN, SYDVKM. The CDR3 totals 18 residues.

This chain connects TRBV5-4 to TRBJ2-7; TRBD1 agrees at 10 bases. Looked up from germline, CDR1 is SGHNT and CDR2 is YYREEE (reference sequence). V shed 5 bases and J 3 bases; nucleotides not matched to a gene: 11. The CDR3 extends over 16 amino acids. The CDR3 reads CASSVTGGIPDYEQYF. The DNA of the CDR3 is TGTGCCAGCAGTGTGACAGGGGGCATCCCCGACTACGAGCAGTACTTC.